This is a list of T cell receptor beta chains from one sample in a study of blood T cell repertoires in COVID-19. Clones were read by immunoSEQ multiplex PCR, and TCRdb kept only the in-frame ones, dropping some. Among fewer than 300,000 clones, approximately 93% were seen once, and the ten largest hold roughly 2.3%. Input material: peripheral blood. The source of these receptors is a woman aged 30 to 39 with COVID-19, enrolled during active disease. Both conserved end residues are part of each CDR3. The D gene is left open where the match is weak. The size entry is marked missing in some rows and otherwise reads once, few, many or a size class.

size	V	J	D	DNA	CDR3
-	TRBV24-1	TRBJ1-4	TRBD1	TGTGCCACCAGTGGGAAAGGACAGGGAAATGAAAAACTGTTTTTT	CATSGKGQGNEKLFF
-	TRBV5-6	TRBJ2-1	TRBD2	TGTGCCAGCAGCCAAGCTAGCGGGAGGTATTACAATGAGCAGTTCTTC	CASSQASGRYYNEQFF
-	TRBV2	TRBJ2-5	-	TGTGCCAGCAGTGGGGCCGAATCCTACCAAGAGACCCAGTACTTC	CASSGAESYQETQYF
-	TRBV3-1/TRBV3-2	TRBJ1-1	-	TGTGCCAGCAGCCTATCCTCCCAGGCGGGCAGTGCTTTCTTT	CASSLSSQAGSAFF
-	TRBV6-5	TRBJ1-1	-	TGTGCCAGCAGTTTCGCAGCGAGTATTGAAGCTTTCTTT	CASSFAASIEAFF
-	TRBV28	TRBJ1-2	TRBD1	TGTGCCAGCAGTTTCGCTAGGACAGGGATTAACTATGGCTACACCTTC	CASSFARTGINYGYTF
-	TRBV7-9	TRBJ1-2	-	TGTGCCAGCAGCGTTGACATTGGACAGCACTATGGCTACACCTTC	CASSVDIGQHYGYTF
-	TRBV28	TRBJ1-1	TRBD1	TGTGCCAGCAGTGTGGGACAGGGGGCCCCCCTGTCCGGGGCTTTCTTT	CASSVGQGAPLSGAFF
-	TRBV28	TRBJ2-3	-	TGTGCCAGCAGTTTGGTTAGTCTAGGGGCAGGGGCAGATACGCAGTATTTT	CASSLVSLGAGADTQYF
once	TRBV19	TRBJ2-1	TRBD2	TGTGCCAGTAGATCATGGGGGGGGGATAATGAGCAGTTCTTC	CASRSWGGDNEQFF
-	TRBV24-1	TRBJ2-2	TRBD1	TGTGCCACCTCGCTGGGGACAGGGGCCACCGGGGAGCTGTTTTTT	CATSLGTGATGELFF
-	TRBV28	TRBJ2-5	-	TGTGCCAGCAGAACGGACAGCCCGTCGGCCCAGTACTTC	CASRTDSPSAQYF
-	TRBV27	TRBJ2-7	-	TGTGCCAGCAGTGAGGGGGGGCTCCCCTCCTACGAGCAGTACTTC	CASSEGGLPSYEQYF
-	TRBV5-1	TRBJ1-5	TRBD1	TGCGCCAGCAGCTTTGGGACAGATAGCAATCAGCCCCAGCATTTT	CASSFGTDSNQPQHF
-	TRBV2	TRBJ2-4	TRBD2	TGTGCCAGCAATGTAGCGGGAGGCGGAAACATTCAGTACTTC	CASNVAGGGNIQYF
-	TRBV27	TRBJ2-1	-	TGTGCCAGCGGCCGGGTTATAGTCGATGAGCAGTTCTTC	CASGRVIVDEQFF
-	TRBV5-1	TRBJ1-2	TRBD1	TGCGCCAGCAGCTTGGACCCCGACAGGGGCCATAACTATGGCTACACCTTC	CASSLDPDRGHNYGYTF
-	TRBV6-5	TRBJ2-7	TRBD1	TGTGCCAGCAGACAGGGGGCGCGGAGAGGCGAGCAGTACTTC	CASRQGARRGEQYF
-	TRBV5-5	TRBJ1-1	-	TGTGCCAGCAGCTTATGGGGGGAGAACACTGAAGCTTTCTTT	CASSLWGENTEAFF
many	TRBV19	TRBJ1-5	-	TGTGCCAGTAGTAGGGACACTAGCAATCAGCCCCAGCATTTT	CASSRDTSNQPQHF
-	TRBV28	TRBJ1-3	TRBD1	TGTGCCAGCAGCGGACAGGCGACTTCTGGAAACACCATATATTTT	CASSGQATSGNTIYF
-	TRBV6-5	TRBJ2-3	TRBD1	TGTGCCAGCAGTCTCGACAGGGAAGCAGATACGCAGTATTTT	CASSLDREADTQYF
-	TRBV19	TRBJ2-1	TRBD2	TGTGCCAGTAGTAAAGAGGGGACTAGCGGGAGGGCCTTCTACAATGAGCAGTTCTTC	CASSKEGTSGRAFYNEQFF
-	TRBV27	TRBJ1-5	-	TGTGCCAGCAGTTTAGTCAGGGAGGGGCCCCAGCATTTT	CASSLVREGPQHF
-	TRBV19	TRBJ1-2	-	TGTGCCAGTAGTATAAAGGAGGGAGTAGGATATGGCTACACCTTC	CASSIKEGVGYGYTF
-	TRBV4-1	TRBJ2-3	-	TGCGCCAGCAGCCAAGTGGGGGAGGGCACAGATACGCAGTATTTT	CASSQVGEGTDTQYF
few	TRBV19	TRBJ2-7	-	TGTGCCAGTATGTCGATGACTAGGAATTACGAGCAGTACTTC	CASMSMTRNYEQYF
-	TRBV11-2	TRBJ2-7	TRBD2	TGTGCCAGCAGCTTAGCTAGCGGGAGTATTAGCGAGCAGTACTTC	CASSLASGSISEQYF
-	TRBV7-9	TRBJ2-1	-	TGTGCCAGCAGTCTCACAGGGCTTGAGCAGTTCTTC	CASSLTGLEQFF
-	TRBV19	TRBJ1-2	TRBD1	TGTGCCAGTAGTACAACCGGGACAGGAGGACCTAACTATGGCTACACCTTC	CASSTTGTGGPNYGYTF
-	TRBV6-5	TRBJ1-1	TRBD1	TGTGCCAGCAGTTCGGAAAGGACAGGCAGAAACACTGAAGCTTTCTTT	CASSSERTGRNTEAFF
-	TRBV19	TRBJ1-1	TRBD1	TGTGCCAGTAGCCCCGACAGGGTCACTGAAGCTTTCTTT	CASSPDRVTEAFF
-	TRBV3-1/TRBV3-2	TRBJ1-6	-	TGTGCCAGCAGCCAAGGCCGGGGATCTAATTCACCCCTCCACTTT	CASSQGRGSNSPLHF
-	TRBV19	TRBJ2-2	TRBD2	TGTGCCAGTAGTATGAGCGGGGGGAACACCGGGGAGCTGTTTTTT	CASSMSGGNTGELFF
-	TRBV19	TRBJ2-1	TRBD2	TGTGCCAGTAGTAACCGACTAGCGGGAGGCAATGAGCAGTTCTTC	CASSNRLAGGNEQFF
-	TRBV11-2	TRBJ2-2	TRBD2	TGTGCCAGCAGCTCGGAGGGACTATTGGGGACCGGGGAGCTGTTTTTT	CASSSEGLLGTGELFF
-	TRBV30	TRBJ1-2	-	TGTGCCTGGAGTGGTTCGACAGATGCCCCTTATGGCTACACCTTC	CAWSGSTDAPYGYTF
-	TRBV5-4	TRBJ2-3	-	TGTGCCAGCAGCCACCGGGACTCCAGCGTCACAGATACGCAGTATTTT	CASSHRDSSVTDTQYF
-	TRBV11-2	TRBJ1-2	-	TGTGCCAGCAGCTTAGAAGCGGCAGGCAACTATGGCTACACCTTC	CASSLEAAGNYGYTF
once	TRBV28	TRBJ1-5	-	TGTGCCAGCAGTTGGGCAGGGGTTCAGCCCCAGCATTTT	CASSWAGVQPQHF
-	TRBV19	TRBJ1-4	-	TGTGCCAGTAGTACGTCCTGGGGAGAGGATAGCGAAAAACTGTTTTTT	CASSTSWGEDSEKLFF
-	TRBV19	TRBJ1-5	TRBD1	TGTGCCAGTAGCCTTGGACAGGGGAGGTTGGGTAGTAGCAATCAGCCCCAGCATTTT	CASSLGQGRLGSSNQPQHF
-	TRBV3-1/TRBV3-2	TRBJ2-1	TRBD2	TGTGCCAGCAGCCAAAGGGGAGCGGGAGGCGGCTACAATGAGCAGTTCTTC	CASSQRGAGGGYNEQFF
once	TRBV6-6	TRBJ2-7	-	TGTGCCTCTTCGGTCCGGGAGAATGAGCAGTACTTC	CASSVRENEQYF
-	TRBV5-1	TRBJ2-4	TRBD2	TGCGCCAGCAGCTATAGCGGGGATGCCAAAAACATTCAGTACTTC	CASSYSGDAKNIQYF
-	TRBV9	TRBJ2-1	TRBD2	TGTGCCAGCAGCGCACGATCGCCCGGACTAGCGGACTACAATGAGCAGTTCTTC	CASSARSPGLADYNEQFF
-	TRBV19	TRBJ2-7	TRBD1	TGTGCCAGTAGTATAATGACAGGGGGTTCCTACGAGCAGTACTTC	CASSIMTGGSYEQYF
-	TRBV28	TRBJ1-1	-	TGTGCCAGCACCTTCAACACTGAAGCTTTCTTT	CASTFNTEAFF
-	TRBV21-1	TRBJ1-2	-	TGTGCCAGCAGCAATTCCAAGACGCTCGCCCCGAAGAGGGGCTACACCTTC	CASSNSKTLAPKRGYTF
-	TRBV6-1	TRBJ2-7	TRBD1	TGTGCCAGCAGTTTACGGACAGGGTTAGAGCAGTACTTC	CASSLRTGLEQYF
-	TRBV3-1/TRBV3-2	TRBJ2-3	-	TGTGCCAGCAGCCAAGAGAGGGGGAGGGCCCTCACAGATACGCAGTATTTT	CASSQERGRALTDTQYF